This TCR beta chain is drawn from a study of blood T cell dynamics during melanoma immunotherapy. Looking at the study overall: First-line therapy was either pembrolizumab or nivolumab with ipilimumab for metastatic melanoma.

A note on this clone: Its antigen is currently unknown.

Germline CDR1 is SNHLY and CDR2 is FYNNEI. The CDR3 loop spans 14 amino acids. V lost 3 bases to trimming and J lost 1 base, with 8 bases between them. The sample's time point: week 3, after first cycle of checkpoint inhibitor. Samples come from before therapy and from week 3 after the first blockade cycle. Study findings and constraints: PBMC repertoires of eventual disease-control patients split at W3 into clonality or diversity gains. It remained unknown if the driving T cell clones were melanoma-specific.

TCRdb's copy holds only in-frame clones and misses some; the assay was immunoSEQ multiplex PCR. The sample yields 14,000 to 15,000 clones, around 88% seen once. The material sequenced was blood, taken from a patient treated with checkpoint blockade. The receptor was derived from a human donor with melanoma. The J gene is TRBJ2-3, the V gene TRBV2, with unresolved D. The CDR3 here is CASSEVGGTDTQYF. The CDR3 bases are TGTGCCAGCAGTGAGGTAGGCGGCACAGATACGCAGTATTTT. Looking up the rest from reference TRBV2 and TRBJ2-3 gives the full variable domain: EPEVTQTPSHQVTQMGQEVILRCVPISNHLYFYWYRQILGQKVEFLVSFYNNEISEKSEIFDDQFSVERPDGSNFTLKIRSTKLEDSAMYFCASSEVGGTDTQYFGPGTRLTVL.